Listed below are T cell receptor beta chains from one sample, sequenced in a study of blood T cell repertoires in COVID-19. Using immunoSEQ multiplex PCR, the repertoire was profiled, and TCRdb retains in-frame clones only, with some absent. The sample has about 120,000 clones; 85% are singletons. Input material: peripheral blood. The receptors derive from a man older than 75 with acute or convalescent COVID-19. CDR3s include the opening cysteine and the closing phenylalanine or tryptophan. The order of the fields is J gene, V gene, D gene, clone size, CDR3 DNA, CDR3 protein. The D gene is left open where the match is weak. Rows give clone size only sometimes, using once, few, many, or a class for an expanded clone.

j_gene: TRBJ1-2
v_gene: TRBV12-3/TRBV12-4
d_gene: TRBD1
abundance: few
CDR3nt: TGTGCCAGCAGCCTAGGGGGCAAGGATGGCTACACCTTC
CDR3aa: CASSLGGKDGYTF

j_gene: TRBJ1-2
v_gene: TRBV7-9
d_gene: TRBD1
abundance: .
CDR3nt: TGTGCCAGCAGCACTAACTATCCCGGACAGGGAGAAAACTATGGCTACACCTTC
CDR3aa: CASSTNYPGQGENYGYTF

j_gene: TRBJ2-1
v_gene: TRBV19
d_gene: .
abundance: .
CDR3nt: TGTGCCAGTAGTCCGCGACTCAGCTCCTACAATGAGCAGTTCTTC
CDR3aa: CASSPRLSSYNEQFF

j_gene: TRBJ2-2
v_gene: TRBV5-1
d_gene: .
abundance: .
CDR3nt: TGCGCCAGCAGCTTGGAGGTACCGGGCACCGGGGAGCTGTTTTTT
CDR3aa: CASSLEVPGTGELFF

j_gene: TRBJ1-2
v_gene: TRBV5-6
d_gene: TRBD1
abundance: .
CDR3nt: TGTGCCAGCAGAGCTGGACAGGGGATGGGGGGCTACACCTTC
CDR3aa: CASRAGQGMGGYTF

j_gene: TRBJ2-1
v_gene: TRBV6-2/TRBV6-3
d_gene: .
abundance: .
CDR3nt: TGTGCCAGCAGTTACTCGTGGGGGGAGGTGTTCTTC
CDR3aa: CASSYSWGEVFF

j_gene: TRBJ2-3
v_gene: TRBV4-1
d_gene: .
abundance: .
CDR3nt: TGCGCCAGCAGCCAAGGGGGCATTTATACGCAGTATTTT
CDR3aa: CASSQGGIYTQYF

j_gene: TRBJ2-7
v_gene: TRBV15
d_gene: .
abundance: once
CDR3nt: TGTGCCACCAGCAGAGATCTGGACTACTCCTACGAGCAGTACTTC
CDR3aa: CATSRDLDYSYEQYF

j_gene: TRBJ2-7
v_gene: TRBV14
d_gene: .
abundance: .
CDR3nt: TGTGCCAGCAGCCAAGTGGGGACACCGAGCTCCTACGAGCAGTACTTC
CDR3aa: CASSQVGTPSSYEQYF

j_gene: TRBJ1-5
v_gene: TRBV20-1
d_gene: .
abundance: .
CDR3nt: TGCAGTGCTAGTGGCGGGGGTCAGCCCCAGCATTTT
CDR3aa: CSASGGGQPQHF

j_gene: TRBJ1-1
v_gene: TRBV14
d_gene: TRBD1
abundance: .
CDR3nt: TGTGCCAGCAGCCAGGACAGGTTGGTCTTAGGGACTGAAGCTTTCTTT
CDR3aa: CASSQDRLVLGTEAFF

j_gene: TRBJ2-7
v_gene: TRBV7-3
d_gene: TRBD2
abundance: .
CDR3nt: TGTGCCAGCGGGGAAGCGGGAGGCCTCTCCTACGAGCAGTACTTC
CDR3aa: CASGEAGGLSYEQYF

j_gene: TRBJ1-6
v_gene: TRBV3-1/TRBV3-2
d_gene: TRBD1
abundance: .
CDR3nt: TGTGCCAGCAGCCATGCAAGGGGGCGCACGGATTCACCCCTCCACTTT
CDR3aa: CASSHARGRTDSPLHF

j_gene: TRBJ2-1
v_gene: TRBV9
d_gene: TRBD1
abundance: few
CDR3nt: TGTGCCAGCAGCTTGGGACAGGGCTACAATGAGCAGTTCTTC
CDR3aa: CASSLGQGYNEQFF

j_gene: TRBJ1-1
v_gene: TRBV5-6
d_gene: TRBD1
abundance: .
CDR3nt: TGTGCCAGCAGCTATACAGGGGGCACTGAAGCTTTCTTT
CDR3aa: CASSYTGGTEAFF

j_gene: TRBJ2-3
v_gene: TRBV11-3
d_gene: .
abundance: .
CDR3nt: TGTGCCAGCAGCTCCCACGGTAGCACAGATACGCAGTATTTT
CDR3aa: CASSSHGSTDTQYF

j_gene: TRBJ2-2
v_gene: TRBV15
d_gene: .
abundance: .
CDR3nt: TGTGCCACCAGCGTTCAGGGGGGAGGGGAGCTGTTTTTT
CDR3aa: CATSVQGGGELFF

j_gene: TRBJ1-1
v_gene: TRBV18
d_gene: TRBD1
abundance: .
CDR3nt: TGTGCCAGCTCACCGTTTGTGGGACAGGGGATGTCGAACACTGAAGCTTTCTTT
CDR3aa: CASSPFVGQGMSNTEAFF

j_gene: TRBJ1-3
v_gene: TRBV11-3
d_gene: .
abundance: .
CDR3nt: TGTGCCAGCAGCACGGGACAAAGTGGAAACACCATATATTTT
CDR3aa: CASSTGQSGNTIYF

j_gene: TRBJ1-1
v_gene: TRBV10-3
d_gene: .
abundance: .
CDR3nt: TGTGCCATCACTGCGGGGAACACTGAAGCTTTCTTT
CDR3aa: CAITAGNTEAFF

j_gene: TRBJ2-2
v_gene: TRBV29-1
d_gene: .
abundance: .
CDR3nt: TGCAGCGTTCAAAACACCGGGGAGCTGTTTTTT
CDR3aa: CSVQNTGELFF

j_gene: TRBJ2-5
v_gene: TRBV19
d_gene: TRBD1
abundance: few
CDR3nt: TGTGCCAGTAGTGGGGGACAGGCTCTAGAGACCCAGTACTTC
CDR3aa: CASSGGQALETQYF

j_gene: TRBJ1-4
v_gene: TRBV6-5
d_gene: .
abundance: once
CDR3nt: TGTGCCAGCAGTTACCTCTCGGGACAAGACGAAAAACTGTTTTTT
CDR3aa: CASSYLSGQDEKLFF

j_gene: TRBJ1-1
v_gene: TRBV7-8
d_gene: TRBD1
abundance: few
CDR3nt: TGTGCCAGCAGCCCCTTCGGGACAGGGTTGAACACTGAAGCTTTCTTT
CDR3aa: CASSPFGTGLNTEAFF

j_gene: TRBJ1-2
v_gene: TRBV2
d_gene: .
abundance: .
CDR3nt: TGTGCCAGCAGTAGGGGACGGAGGGGCTATGGCTACACCTTC
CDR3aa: CASSRGRRGYGYTF

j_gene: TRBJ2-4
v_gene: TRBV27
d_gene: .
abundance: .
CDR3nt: TGTGCCAGCAGTTTATCGCAAGAGGTAGCCAAAAACATTCAGTACTTC
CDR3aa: CASSLSQEVAKNIQYF

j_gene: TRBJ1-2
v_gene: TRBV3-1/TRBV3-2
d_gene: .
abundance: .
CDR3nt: TGTGCCAGCAGCCAAGATGTCCAAGCGAGCTACACCTTC
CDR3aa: CASSQDVQASYTF

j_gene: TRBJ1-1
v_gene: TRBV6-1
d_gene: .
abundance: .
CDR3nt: TGTGCCAGCAGTGAAAAACGACAGTTTAACACTGAAGCTTTCTTT
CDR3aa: CASSEKRQFNTEAFF

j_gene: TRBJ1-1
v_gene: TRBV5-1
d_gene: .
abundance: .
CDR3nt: TGCGCCAGCAGCTTGGCGGGTCTAGACACTGAAGCTTTCTTT
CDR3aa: CASSLAGLDTEAFF

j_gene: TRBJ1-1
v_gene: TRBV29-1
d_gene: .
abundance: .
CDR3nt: TGCAGCGTTGACCAGGGATCGGCTGAAGCTTTCTTT
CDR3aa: CSVDQGSAEAFF

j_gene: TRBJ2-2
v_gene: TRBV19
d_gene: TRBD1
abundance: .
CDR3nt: TGTGCCAGTAGTACGCCGGGACAGGACACCGGGGAGCTGTTTTTT
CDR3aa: CASSTPGQDTGELFF

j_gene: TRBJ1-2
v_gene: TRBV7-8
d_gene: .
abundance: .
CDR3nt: TGTGCCAGCAGCTTAGATCCAGGTTCCTATGGCTACACCTTC
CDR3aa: CASSLDPGSYGYTF

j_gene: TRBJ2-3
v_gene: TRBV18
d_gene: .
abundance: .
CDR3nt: TGTGCCAGCTCACCAAGGCTAGAATCAGATACGCAGTATTTT
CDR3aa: CASSPRLESDTQYF